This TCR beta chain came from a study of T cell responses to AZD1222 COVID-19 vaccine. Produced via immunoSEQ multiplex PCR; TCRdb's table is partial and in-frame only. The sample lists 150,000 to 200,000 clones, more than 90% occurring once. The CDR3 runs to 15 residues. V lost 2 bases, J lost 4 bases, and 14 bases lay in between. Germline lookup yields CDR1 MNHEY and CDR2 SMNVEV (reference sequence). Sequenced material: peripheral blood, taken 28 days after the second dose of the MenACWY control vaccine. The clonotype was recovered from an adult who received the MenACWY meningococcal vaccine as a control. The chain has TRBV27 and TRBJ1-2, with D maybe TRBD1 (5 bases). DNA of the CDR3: TGTGCCAGCAGTTTACGGCAGACAGAGATCTATGGCTACACCTTC. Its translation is CASSLRQTEIYGYTF.